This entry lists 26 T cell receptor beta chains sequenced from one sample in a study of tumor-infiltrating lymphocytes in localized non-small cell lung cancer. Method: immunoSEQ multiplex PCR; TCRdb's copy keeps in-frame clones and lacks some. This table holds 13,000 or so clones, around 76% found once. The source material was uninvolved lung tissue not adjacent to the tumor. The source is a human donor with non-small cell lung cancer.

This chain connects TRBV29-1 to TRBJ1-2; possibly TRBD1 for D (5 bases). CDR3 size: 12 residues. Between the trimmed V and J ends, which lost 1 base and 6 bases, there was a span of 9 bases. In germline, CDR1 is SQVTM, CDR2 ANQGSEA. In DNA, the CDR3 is TGCAGCGTTGAAGTCGTCAGGGATGGCTACACCTTC. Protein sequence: CSVEVVRDGYTF.

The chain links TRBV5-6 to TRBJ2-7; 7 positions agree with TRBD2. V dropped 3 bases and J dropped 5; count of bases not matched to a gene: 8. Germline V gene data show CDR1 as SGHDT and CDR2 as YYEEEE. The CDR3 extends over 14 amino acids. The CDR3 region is CASSYPRTRDEQYF. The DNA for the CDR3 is TGTGCCAGCAGCTACCCCCGGACTAGGGACGAGCAGTACTTC.

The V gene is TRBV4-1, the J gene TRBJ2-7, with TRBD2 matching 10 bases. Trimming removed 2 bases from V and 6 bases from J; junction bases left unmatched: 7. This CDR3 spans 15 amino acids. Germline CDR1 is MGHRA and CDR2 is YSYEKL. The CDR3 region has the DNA TGCGCCAGCAGCCAACTAGCGGGAGTTGGACTCGAGCAGTACTTC. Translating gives CASSQLAGVGLEQYF.

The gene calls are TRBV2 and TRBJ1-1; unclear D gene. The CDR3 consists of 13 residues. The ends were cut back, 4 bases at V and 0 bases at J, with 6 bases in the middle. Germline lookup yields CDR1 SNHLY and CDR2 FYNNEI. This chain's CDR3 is CASSGHMNTEAFF. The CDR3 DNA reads TGTGCCAGCAGTGGACATATGAACACTGAAGCTTTCTTT.

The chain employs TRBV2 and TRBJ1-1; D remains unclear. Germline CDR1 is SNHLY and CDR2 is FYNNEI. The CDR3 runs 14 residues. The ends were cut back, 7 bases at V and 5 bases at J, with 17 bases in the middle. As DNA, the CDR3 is TGTGCCAGCATAGCGGGAGGTAGCGGGACTGAAGCTTTCTTT. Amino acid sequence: CASIAGGSGTEAFF.

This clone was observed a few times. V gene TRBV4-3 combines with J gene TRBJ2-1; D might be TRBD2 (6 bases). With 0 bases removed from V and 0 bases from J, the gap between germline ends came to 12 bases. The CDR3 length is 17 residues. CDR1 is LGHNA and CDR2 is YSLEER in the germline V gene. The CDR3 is CASSQELETSSYNEQFF. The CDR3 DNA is TGCGCCAGCAGCCAAGAGCTCGAGACTAGCTCCTACAATGAGCAGTTCTTC.

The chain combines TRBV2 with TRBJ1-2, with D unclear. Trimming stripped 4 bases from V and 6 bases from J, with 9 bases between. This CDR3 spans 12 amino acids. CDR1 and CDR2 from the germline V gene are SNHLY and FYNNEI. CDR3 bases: TGTGCCAGCAGTGGGGTCTTAGATGGCTACACCTTC. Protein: CASSGVLDGYTF.

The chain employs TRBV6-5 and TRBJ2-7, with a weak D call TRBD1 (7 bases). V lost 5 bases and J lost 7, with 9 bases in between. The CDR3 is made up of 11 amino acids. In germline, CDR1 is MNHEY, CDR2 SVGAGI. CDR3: CASSQGGEQYF. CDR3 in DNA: TGTGCCAGCAGTCAGGGGGGAGAGCAGTACTTC.

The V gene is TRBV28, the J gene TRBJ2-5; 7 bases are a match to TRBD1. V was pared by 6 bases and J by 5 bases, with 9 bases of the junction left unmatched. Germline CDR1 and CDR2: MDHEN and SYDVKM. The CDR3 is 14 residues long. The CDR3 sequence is CASRPGTVAETQYF. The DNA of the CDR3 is TGTGCCAGCAGACCCGGGACAGTCGCGGAGACCCAGTACTTC. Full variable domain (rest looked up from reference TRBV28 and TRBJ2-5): DVKVTQSSRYLVKRTGEKVFLECVQDMDHENMFWYRQDPGLGLRLIYFSYDVKMKEKGDIPEGYSVSREKKERFSLILESASTNQTSMYLCASRPGTVAETQYFGPGTRLLVL.

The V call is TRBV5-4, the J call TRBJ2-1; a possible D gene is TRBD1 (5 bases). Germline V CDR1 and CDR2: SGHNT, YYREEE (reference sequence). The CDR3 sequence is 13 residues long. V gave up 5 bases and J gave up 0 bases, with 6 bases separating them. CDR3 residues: CASSDSSYNEQFF. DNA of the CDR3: TGTGCCAGCAGTGACAGCTCCTACAATGAGCAGTTCTTC.

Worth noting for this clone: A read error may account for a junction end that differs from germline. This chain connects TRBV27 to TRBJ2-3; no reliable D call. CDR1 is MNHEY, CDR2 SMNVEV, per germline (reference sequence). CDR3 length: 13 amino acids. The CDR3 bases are TGTGTCAGCAGTTTGGTTTCCCTGGATACGCAGTATTTT. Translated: CVSSLVSLDTQYF.

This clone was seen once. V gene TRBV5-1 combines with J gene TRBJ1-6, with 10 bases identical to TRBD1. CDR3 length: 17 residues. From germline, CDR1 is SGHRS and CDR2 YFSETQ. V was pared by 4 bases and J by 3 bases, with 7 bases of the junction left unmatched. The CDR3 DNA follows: TGCGCCAGCAGCCCGGATGGGACAGGGGTCTATAATTCACCCCTCCACTTT. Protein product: CASSPDGTGVYNSPLHF.

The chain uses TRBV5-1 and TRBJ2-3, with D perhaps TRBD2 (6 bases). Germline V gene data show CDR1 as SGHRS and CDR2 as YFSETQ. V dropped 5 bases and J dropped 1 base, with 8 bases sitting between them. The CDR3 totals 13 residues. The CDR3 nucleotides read TGCGCCAGCAGGTGGGGGGGCACAGATACGCAGTATTTT. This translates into CASRWGGTDTQYF. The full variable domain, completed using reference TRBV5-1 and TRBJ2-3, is KAGVTQTPRYLIKTRGQQVTLSCSPISGHRSVSWYQQTPGQGLQFLFEYFSETQRNKGNFPGRFSGRQFSNSRSEMNVSTLELGDSALYLCASRWGGTDTQYFGPGTRLTVL.

For the CDR3, the DNA is TGTGCCAGCAGGGCCTCAAGACAGTATAATTCACCCCTCCACTTT. Residues: CASRASRQYNSPLHF. The chain is built from TRBV7-9 and TRBJ1-6; a possible D gene is TRBD1 (5 bases). Per germline, CDR1 SEHNR and CDR2 FQNEAQ (reference sequence). Trimming left V 6 bases short and J 4 bases short, with 13 bases between. This CDR3 contains 15 residues. The variable domain in full, completed from reference TRBV7-9 and TRBJ1-6, reads DTGVSQNPRHKITKRGQNVTFRCDPISEHNRLYWYRQTLGQGPEFLTYFQNEAQLEKSRLLSDRFSAERPKGSFSTLEIQRTEQGDSAMYLCASRASRQYNSPLHFGNGTRLTVT.

CDR3 bases: TGTGCCAGCAGTACAAACAGGGGTGATTACGCGGAGACCCAGTACTTC. It yields the protein CASSTNRGDYAETQYF. The rearrangement uses TRBV28 and TRBJ2-5; 7 nucleotides line up with TRBD1. Trimming removed 5 bases from V and 5 bases from J; junction bases left unmatched: 14. The germline gives CDR1 MDHEN, CDR2 SYDVKM. This CDR3 spans 16 amino acids.

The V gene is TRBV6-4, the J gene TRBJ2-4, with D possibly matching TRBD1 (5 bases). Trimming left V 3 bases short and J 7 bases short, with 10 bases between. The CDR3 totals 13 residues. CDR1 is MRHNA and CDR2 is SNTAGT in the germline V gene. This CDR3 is CASSEGQGNIQYF. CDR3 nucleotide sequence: TGTGCCAGCAGTGAGGGCCAGGGTAACATTCAGTACTTC.

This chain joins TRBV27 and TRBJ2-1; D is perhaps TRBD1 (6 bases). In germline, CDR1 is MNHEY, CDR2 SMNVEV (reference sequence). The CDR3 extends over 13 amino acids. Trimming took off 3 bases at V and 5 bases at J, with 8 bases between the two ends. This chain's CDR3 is CASSLGANNEQFF. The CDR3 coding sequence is TGTGCCAGCAGTTTGGGGGCCAACAATGAGCAGTTCTTC.

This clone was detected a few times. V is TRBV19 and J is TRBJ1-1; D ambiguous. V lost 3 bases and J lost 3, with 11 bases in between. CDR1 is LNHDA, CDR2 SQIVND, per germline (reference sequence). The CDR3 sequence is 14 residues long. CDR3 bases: TGTGCCAGTAGTATTTGGGGTCTAGACACTGAAGCTTTCTTT. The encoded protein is CASSIWGLDTEAFF.

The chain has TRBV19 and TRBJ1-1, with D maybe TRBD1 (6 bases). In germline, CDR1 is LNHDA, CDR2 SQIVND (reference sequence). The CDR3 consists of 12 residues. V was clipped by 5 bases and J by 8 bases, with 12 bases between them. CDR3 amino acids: CASSPGVAEAFF. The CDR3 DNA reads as TGTGCCAGTAGTCCAGGGGTGGCCGAAGCTTTCTTT.

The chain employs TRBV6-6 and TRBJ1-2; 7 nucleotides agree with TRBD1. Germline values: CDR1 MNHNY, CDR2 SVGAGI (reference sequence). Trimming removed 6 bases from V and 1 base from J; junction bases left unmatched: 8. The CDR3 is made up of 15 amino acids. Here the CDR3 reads CASSRGDSINYGYTF. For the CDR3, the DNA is TGTGCCAGCAGCCGGGGGGACAGCATTAACTATGGCTACACCTTC.

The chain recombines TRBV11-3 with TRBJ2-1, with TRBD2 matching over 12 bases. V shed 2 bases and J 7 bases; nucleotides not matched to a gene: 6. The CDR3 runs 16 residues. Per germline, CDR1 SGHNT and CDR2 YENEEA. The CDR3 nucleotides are TGTGCCAGCAGCTTAAGGCTAGCGGGAGGGGGGAATGAGCAGTTCTTC. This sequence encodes CASSLRLAGGGNEQFF.

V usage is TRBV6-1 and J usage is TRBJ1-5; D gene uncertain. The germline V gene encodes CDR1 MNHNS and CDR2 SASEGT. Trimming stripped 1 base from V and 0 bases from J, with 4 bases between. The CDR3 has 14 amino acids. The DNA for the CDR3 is TGTGCCAGCAGTGAAGGCAATAGCAATCAGCCCCAGCATTTT. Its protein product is CASSEGNSNQPQHF.

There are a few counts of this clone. CDR3 bases: TGTGCCAGCGGGGGGGAAACCGGGGAGCTGTTTTTT. Translating it yields CASGGETGELFF. The chain uses TRBV7-3 and TRBJ2-2; TRBD2 matches 7 bases. The CDR3 extends over 12 amino acids. The junction had 2 bases not matched to a gene; V was cut back by 8 bases and J by 5 bases. Germline CDR1 reads SGHTA; CDR2 reads FQGTGA.

CDR3 sequence: CASSKLAGTDTQYF. CDR3 coding DNA: TGTGCCAGCAGTAAACTAGCGGGCACAGATACGCAGTATTTT. This chain links TRBV6-1 with TRBJ2-3; 8 nucleotides align to TRBD2. The CDR3 consists of 14 residues. After removal of 5 bases from V and 1 base from J, the junction contained 2 bases not matched to a gene. The V gene's germline CDR1 is MNHNS and CDR2 SASEGT.

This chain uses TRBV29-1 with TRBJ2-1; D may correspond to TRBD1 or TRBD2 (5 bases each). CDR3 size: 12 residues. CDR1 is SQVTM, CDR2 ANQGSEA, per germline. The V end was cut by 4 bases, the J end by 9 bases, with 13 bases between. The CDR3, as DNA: TGCAGCGTTGTAGGCCCTGGGGGTGAGCAGTTCTTC. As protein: CSVVGPGGEQFF.

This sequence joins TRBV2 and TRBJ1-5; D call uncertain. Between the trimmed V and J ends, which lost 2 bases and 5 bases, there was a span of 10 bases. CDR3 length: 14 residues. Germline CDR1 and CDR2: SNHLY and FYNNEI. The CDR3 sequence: CASSESGTHQPQHF. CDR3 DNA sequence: TGTGCCAGCAGTGAATCGGGAACTCATCAGCCCCAGCATTTT.